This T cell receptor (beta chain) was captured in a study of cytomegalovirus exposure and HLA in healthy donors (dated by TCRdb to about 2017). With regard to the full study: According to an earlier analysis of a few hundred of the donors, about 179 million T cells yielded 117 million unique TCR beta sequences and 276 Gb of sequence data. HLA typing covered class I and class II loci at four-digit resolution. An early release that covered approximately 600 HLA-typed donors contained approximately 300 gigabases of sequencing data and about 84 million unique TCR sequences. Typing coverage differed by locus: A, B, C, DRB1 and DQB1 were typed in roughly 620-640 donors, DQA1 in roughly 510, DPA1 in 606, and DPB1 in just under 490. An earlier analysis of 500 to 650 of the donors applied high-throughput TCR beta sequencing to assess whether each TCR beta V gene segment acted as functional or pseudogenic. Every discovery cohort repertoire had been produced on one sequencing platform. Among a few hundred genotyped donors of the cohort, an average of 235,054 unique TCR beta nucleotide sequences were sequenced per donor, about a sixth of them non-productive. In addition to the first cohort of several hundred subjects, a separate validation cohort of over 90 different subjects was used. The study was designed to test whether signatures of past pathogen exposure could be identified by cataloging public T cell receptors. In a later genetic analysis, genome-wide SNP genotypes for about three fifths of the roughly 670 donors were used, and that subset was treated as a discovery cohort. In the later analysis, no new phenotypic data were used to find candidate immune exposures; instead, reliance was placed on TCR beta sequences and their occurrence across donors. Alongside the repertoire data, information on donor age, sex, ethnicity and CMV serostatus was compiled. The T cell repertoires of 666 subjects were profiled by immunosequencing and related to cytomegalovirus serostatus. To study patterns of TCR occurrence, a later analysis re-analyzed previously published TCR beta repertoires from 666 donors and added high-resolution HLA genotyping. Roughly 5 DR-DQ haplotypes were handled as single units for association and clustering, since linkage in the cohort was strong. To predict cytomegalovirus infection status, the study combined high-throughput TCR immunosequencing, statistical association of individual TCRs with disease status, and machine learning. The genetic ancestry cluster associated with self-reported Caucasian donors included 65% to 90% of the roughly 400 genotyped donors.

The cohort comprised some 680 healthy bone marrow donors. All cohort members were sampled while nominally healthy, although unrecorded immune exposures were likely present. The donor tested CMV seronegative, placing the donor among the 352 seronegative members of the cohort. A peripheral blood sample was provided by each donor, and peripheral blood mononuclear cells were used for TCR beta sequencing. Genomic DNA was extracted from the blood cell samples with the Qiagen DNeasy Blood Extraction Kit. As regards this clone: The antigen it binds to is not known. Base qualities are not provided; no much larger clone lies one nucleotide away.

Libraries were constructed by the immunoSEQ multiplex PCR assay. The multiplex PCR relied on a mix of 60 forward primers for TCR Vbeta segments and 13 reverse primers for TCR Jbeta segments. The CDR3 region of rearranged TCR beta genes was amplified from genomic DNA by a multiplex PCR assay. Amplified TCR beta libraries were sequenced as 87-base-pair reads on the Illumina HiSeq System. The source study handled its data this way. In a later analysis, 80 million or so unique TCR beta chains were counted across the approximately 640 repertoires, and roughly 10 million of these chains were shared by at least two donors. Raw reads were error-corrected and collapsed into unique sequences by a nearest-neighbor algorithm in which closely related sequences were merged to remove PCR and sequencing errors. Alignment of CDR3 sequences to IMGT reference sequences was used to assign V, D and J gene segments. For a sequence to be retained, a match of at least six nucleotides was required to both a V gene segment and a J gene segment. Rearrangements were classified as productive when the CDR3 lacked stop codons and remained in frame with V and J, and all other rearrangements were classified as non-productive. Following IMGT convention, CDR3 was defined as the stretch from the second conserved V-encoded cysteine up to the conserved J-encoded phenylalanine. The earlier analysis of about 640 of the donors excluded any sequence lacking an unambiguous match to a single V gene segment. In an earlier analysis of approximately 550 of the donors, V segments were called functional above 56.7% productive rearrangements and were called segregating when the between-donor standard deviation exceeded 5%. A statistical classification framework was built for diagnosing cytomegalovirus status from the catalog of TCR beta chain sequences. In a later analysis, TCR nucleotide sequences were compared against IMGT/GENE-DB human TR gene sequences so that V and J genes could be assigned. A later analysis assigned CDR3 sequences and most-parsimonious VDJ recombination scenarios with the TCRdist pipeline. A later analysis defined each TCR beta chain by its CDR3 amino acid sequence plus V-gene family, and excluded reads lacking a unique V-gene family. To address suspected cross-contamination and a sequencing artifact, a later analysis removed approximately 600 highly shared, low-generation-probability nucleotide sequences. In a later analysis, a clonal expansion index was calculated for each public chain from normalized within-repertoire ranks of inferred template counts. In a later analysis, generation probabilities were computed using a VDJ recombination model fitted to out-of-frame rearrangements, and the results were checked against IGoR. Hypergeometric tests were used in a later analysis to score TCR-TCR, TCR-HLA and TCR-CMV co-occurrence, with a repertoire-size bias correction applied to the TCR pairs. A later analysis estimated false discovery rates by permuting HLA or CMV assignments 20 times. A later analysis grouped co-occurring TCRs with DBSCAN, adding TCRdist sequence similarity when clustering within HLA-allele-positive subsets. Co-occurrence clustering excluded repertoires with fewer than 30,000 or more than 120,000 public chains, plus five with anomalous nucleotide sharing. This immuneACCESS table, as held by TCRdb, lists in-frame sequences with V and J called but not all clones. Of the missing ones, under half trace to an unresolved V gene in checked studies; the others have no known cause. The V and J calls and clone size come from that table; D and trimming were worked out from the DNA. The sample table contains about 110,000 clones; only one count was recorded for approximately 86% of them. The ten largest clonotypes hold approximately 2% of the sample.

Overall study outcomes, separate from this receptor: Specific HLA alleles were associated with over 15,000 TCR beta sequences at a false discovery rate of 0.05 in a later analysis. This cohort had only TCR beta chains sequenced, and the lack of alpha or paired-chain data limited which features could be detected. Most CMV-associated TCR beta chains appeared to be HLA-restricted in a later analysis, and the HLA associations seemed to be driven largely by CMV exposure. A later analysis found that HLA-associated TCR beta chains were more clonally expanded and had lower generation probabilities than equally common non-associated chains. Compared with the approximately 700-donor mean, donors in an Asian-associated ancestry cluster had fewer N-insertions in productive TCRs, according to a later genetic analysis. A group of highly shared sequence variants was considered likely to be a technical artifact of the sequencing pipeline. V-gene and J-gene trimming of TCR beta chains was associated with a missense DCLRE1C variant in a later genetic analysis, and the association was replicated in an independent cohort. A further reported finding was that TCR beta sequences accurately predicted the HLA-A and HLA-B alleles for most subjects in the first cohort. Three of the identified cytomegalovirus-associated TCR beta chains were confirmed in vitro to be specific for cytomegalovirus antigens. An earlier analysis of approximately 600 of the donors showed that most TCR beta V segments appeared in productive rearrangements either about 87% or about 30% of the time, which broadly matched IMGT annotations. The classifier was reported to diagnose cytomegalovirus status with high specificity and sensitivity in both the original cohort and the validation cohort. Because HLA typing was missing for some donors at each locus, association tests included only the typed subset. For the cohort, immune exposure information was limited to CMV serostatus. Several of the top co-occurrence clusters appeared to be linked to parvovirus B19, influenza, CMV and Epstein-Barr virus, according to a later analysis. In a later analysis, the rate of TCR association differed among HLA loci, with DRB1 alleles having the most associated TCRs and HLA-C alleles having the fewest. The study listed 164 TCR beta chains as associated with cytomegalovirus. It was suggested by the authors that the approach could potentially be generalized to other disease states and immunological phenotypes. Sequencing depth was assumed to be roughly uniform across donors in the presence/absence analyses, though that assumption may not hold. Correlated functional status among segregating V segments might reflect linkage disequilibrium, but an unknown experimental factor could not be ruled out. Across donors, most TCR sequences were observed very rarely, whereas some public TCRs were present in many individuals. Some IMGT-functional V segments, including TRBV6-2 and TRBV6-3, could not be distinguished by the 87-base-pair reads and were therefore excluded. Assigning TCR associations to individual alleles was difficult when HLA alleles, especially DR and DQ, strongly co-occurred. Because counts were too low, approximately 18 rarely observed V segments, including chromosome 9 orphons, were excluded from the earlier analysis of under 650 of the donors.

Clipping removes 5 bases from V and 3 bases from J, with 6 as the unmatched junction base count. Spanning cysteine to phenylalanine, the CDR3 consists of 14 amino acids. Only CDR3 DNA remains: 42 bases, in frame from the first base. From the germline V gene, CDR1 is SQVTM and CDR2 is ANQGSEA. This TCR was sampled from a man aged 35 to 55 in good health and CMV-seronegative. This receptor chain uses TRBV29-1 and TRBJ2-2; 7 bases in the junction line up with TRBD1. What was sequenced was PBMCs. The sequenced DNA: TGCAGCGTTTCTATTACAGGGGACACCGGGGAGCTGTTTTTT. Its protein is CSVSITGDTGELFF.